What follows are 15 T cell receptor beta chains derived from one specimen sequenced in a study of blood T cell repertoires in COVID-19. TCRdb's copy holds only in-frame clones and misses some; the assay was immunoSEQ multiplex PCR. This sample has 180,000 or so clones, with roughly four fifths found just once. Input material: peripheral blood. These receptors originate from a woman between 35 and 50 years old with COVID-19, enrolled during active disease.

The rearrangement uses TRBV2 and TRBJ1-2; no clear D gene. CDR3 length: 11 amino acids. The V gene lost 4 bases and the J gene lost 8 bases, with 8 bases spanning the gap. Germline CDR1 and CDR2: SNHLY and FYNNEI. CDR3 region: CASSAGVGYTF. The CDR3 region has the DNA TGTGCCAGCAGTGCCGGAGTCGGCTACACCTTC.

The chain links TRBV30 to TRBJ1-2; D not resolved. CDR1 is GTSNPN, CDR2 SVGIG, per germline (reference sequence). Trimming took off 0 bases at V and 1 base at J, with 6 bases between the two ends. The CDR3 is 13 amino acids. CDR3 DNA sequence: TGTGCCTGGAGTGTATTAAATAACTATGGCTACACCTTC. Protein sequence: CAWSVLNNYGYTF. Based on the CDR3 plus reference TRBV30 and TRBJ1-2, the full variable domain is SQTIHQWPATLVQPVGSPLSLECTVEGTSNPNLYWYRQAAGRGLQLLFYSVGIGQISSEVPQNLSASRPQDRQFILSSKKLLLSDSGFYLCAWSVLNNYGYTFGSGTRLTVV.

The rearrangement links TRBV5-1 to TRBJ2-3, with 7 nucleotides matching TRBD2. There are 16 residues in the CDR3. The germline gives CDR1 SGHRS, CDR2 YFSETQ. The junction had 10 bases not matched to a gene; V was cut back by 6 bases and J by 0 bases. CDR3: CASTNILATSTDTQYF. The CDR3 region has the DNA TGCGCCAGCACCAACATACTAGCGACTAGCACAGATACGCAGTATTTT.

V is TRBV6-4 and J is TRBJ2-1, with TRBD2 matching 13 bases. Germline V CDR1 and CDR2: MRHNA, SNTAGT. The CDR3 consists of 15 residues. Germline trimming cut 6 bases from V and 7 bases from J; bases unmatched to any gene: 6. In nucleotides, the CDR3 is TGTGCCAGCAGCCCACTAGCGGGAGGGCCAAATGAGCAGTTCTTC. It encodes CASSPLAGGPNEQFF.

This clone was seen more than once but under ten times. The chain recombines TRBV18 with TRBJ2-7; TRBD2 matches at 8 bases. Germline V gene lookup returns CDR1 KGHSH and CDR2 LQKENI. The CDR3 extends over 13 amino acids. The junction had 4 bases not matched to a gene; V was cut back by 5 bases and J by 4 bases. The CDR3 bases are TGTGCCAGCTCATCGGGAGGGGGGTACGAGCAGTACTTC. As protein: CASSSGGGYEQYF.

The rearrangement uses TRBV15 and TRBJ2-5; 7 positions agree with TRBD2. This CDR3 spans 16 amino acids. Germline CDR1 is LNHNV and CDR2 is YYDKDF (reference sequence). V was pared by 0 bases and J by 5 bases, with 9 bases of the junction left unmatched. The CDR3 region has the DNA TGTGCCACCAGCAGAGATGGGGGGGACCGGTGGGAGACCCAGTACTTC. Its translation is CATSRDGGDRWETQYF. Supplemented by reference TRBV15 and TRBJ2-5, the full variable domain reads DAMVIQNPRYQVTQFGKPVTLSCSQTLNHNVMYWYQQKSSQAPKLLFHYYDKDFNNEADTPDNFQSRRPNTSFCFLDIRSPGLGDTAMYLCATSRDGGDRWETQYFGPGTRLLVL.

The chain uses TRBV2 and TRBJ1-2; 10 nucleotides line up with TRBD1. V was clipped by 8 bases and J by 9 bases; unmatched bases: 9. The CDR3 length is 13 residues. Germline assignment: CDR1 SNHLY and CDR2 FYNNEI. The CDR3 region has the DNA TGTGCCAGCGGCGGGACAGGGGAGGGTCGCTACACCTTC. Translation gives CASGGTGEGRYTF.

This chain links TRBV19 with TRBJ1-2, with D uncertain. Germline assignment: CDR1 LNHDA and CDR2 SQIVND (reference sequence). CDR3 length: 15 amino acids. V was shortened by 1 base and J by 2 bases, with 11 bases between the two germline ends. The CDR3 region is CASSIVKAQNYGYTF. Written as DNA, the CDR3 is TGTGCCAGTAGTATAGTAAAGGCACAGAACTATGGCTACACCTTC.

This sequence joins TRBV9 and TRBJ2-2; perhaps TRBD2 as D (5 bases). This CDR3 has 17 amino acids. In germline, CDR1 is SGDLS, CDR2 YYNGEE. Trimming removed 3 bases at V and 1 base at J, with 16 bases between. The CDR3 is CASSGTSGKMNTGELFF. The CDR3 DNA is TGTGCCAGCAGCGGAACCTCGGGGAAAATGAACACCGGGGAGCTGTTTTTT.

V is TRBV27 and J is TRBJ2-2, with D tentatively TRBD1 (6 bases). The germline V and J ends were trimmed by 3 bases and 0 bases, with 14 bases remaining between them. Germline V lookup: CDR1 MNHEY, CDR2 SMNVEV (reference sequence). The CDR3 spans 17 residues. CDR3 amino acids: CASSFGTTLSNTGELFF. The DNA of the CDR3 is TGTGCCAGCAGTTTCGGGACAACCCTTTCGAACACCGGGGAGCTGTTTTTT.

The chain joins TRBV10-3 to TRBJ2-2; 7 bases line up with TRBD1. CDR1 ENHRY and CDR2 SYGVKD come from the germline V gene. V was clipped by 5 bases and J by 4 bases; unmatched bases: 1. CDR3 length equals 13 residues. The CDR3 protein is CAISQGVTGELFF. CDR3 coding DNA: TGTGCCATCAGTCAGGGGGTCACCGGGGAGCTGTTTTTT.

This chain joins TRBV7-3 and TRBJ2-2; no definite D call. The CDR3 is 13 residues long. Germline V lookup: CDR1 SGHTA, CDR2 FQGTGA. With 8 bases removed from V and 0 bases from J, the gap between germline ends came to 7 bases. The CDR3 sequence: CASGGANTGELFF. CDR3 nucleotide sequence: TGTGCCAGCGGCGGAGCGAACACCGGGGAGCTGTTTTTT.

CDR3 region: CASSLRGGGYTF. Written as DNA, the CDR3 is TGTGCCAGCAGCTTAAGGGGAGGTGGCTACACCTTC. V is TRBV5-8 and J is TRBJ1-2, with TRBD1 as a possible D gene (5 bases). Germline CDR1 and CDR2: SGHTS and YDEGEE. CDR3 length: 12 amino acids. Trimming took off 2 bases at V and 7 bases at J, with 9 bases between the two ends.

The chain recombines TRBV30 with TRBJ2-1; TRBD2 is a possible D gene (6 bases). CDR1 is GTSNPN, CDR2 SVGIG, per germline (reference sequence). The V end was cut by 2 bases, the J end by 4 bases, with 12 bases between. The CDR3 extends over 14 amino acids. CDR3 DNA: TGTGCCTGGAGTCAGGCGGGACCTTACAATGAGCAGTTCTTC. Protein sequence: CAWSQAGPYNEQFF.

V is TRBV9 and J is TRBJ1-1; the match to TRBD1 covers 9 bases. This CDR3 has 14 amino acids. V shed 3 bases and J 9 bases; nucleotides not matched to a gene: 9. CDR1 SGDLS and CDR2 YYNGEE come from the germline V gene. CDR3 in DNA: TGTGCCAGCAGCGCCCCTGGACAGGGGTCGCAAGCTTTCTTT. This translates into CASSAPGQGSQAFF.